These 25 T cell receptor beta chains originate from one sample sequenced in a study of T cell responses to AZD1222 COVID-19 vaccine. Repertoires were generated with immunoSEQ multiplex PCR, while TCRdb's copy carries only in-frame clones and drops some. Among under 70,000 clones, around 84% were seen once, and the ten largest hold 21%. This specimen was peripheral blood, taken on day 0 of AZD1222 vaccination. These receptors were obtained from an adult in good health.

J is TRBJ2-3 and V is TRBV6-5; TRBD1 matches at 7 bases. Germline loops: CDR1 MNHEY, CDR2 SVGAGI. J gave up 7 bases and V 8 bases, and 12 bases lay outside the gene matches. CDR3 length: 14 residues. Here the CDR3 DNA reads TGTGCCAGCGCGGCGACAGGGCTGGTCAATACGCAGTATTTT. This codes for CASAATGLVNTQYF.

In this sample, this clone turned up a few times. This CDR3 is CASGLSDRMYEKLFF. CDR3 coding DNA: TGTGCCAGCGGACTGTCGGACAGAATGTACGAAAAACTGTTTTTT. The chain has TRBV5-8 and TRBJ1-4, with a weak D call TRBD1 (6 bases). CDR3 size: 15 residues. In germline, CDR1 is SGHTS, CDR2 YDEGEE. Trimming took 7 bases from V and 8 from J, leaving 21 bases between them.

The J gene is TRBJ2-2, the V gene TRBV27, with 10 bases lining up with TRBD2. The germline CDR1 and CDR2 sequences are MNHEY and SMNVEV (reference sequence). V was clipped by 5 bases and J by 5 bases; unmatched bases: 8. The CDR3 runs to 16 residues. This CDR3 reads CASSPLAGGGTGELFF. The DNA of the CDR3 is TGTGCCAGCAGTCCGTTAGCGGGAGGAGGTACCGGGGAGCTGTTTTTT.

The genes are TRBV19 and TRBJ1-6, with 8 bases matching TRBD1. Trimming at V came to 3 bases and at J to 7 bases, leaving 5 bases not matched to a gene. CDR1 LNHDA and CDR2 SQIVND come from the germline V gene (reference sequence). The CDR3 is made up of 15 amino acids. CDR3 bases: TGTGCCAGTAGTATTGACAGGGGCGGGAATTCACCCCTCCACTTT. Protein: CASSIDRGGNSPLHF.

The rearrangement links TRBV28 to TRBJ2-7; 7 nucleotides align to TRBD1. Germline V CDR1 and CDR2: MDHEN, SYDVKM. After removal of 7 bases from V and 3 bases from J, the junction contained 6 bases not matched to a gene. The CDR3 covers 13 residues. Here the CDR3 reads CASTTGFIYEQYF. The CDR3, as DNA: TGTGCCAGCACGACAGGGTTCATCTACGAGCAGTACTTC.

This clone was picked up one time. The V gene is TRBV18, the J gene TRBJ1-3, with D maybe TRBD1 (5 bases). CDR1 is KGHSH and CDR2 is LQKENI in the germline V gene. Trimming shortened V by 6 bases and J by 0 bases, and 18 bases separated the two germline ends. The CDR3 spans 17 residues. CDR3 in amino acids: CASSRRSMDNSGNTIYF. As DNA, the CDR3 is TGTGCCAGCTCGCGTCGATCCATGGACAACTCTGGAAACACCATATATTTT.

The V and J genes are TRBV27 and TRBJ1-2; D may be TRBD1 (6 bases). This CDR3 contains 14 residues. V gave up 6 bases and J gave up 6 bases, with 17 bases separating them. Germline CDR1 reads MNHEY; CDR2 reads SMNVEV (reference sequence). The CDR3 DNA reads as TGTGCCAGCAGGACTTCCGGGACACGACATGGCTACACCTTC. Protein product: CASRTSGTRHGYTF.

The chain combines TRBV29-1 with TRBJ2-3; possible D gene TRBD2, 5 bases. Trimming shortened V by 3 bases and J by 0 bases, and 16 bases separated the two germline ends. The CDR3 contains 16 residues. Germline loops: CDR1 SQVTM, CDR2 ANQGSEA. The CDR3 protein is CSVELEPAASTDTQYF. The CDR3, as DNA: TGCAGCGTTGAGCTGGAACCAGCGGCTAGCACAGATACGCAGTATTTT.

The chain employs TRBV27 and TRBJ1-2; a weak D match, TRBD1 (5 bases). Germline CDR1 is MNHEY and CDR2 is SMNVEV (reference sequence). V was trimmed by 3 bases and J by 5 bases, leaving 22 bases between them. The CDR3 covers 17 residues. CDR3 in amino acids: CASSFRDPPSRFYGYTF. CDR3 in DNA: TGTGCCAGCAGTTTCCGGGACCCCCCAAGTCGTTTTTATGGCTACACCTTC.

CDR3 nucleotides: TGTGCCAGCAGCCAGTATCTAGGCGGGGCGGAGACCCAGTACTTC. Amino acid sequence: CASSQYLGGAETQYF. The chain employs TRBV4-2 and TRBJ2-5; tentatively, D is TRBD2 (6 bases). The CDR3 spans 15 residues. Trimming cost V 3 bases and J 5 bases, with 16 bases left between them. In germline, CDR1 is LGHNA, CDR2 YNFKEQ.

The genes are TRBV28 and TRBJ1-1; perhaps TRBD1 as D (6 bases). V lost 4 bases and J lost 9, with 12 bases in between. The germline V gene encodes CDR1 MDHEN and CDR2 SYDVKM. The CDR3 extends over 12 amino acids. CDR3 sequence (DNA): TGTGCCAGCAGTTACGTACAGGGTAAAGCTTTCTTT. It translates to CASSYVQGKAFF.

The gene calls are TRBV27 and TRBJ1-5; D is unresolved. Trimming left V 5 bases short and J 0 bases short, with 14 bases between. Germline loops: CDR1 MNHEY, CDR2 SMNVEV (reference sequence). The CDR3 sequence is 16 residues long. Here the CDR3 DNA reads TGTGCCAGCAGTCACAGACCCATCTATAGCAATCAGCCCCAGCATTTT. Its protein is CASSHRPIYSNQPQHF.

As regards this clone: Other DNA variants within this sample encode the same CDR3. The CDR3 protein is CASSGQGNSPLHF. The DNA for the CDR3 is TGTGCCAGCTCTGGACAGGGGAATTCACCCCTCCACTTT. The chain couples TRBV25-1 to TRBJ1-6; 9 bases are a match to TRBD1. Germline loops: CDR1 MGHDK, CDR2 SYGVNS. This CDR3 spans 13 amino acids. V lost 8 bases and J lost 7; bases outside the gene matches: 3.

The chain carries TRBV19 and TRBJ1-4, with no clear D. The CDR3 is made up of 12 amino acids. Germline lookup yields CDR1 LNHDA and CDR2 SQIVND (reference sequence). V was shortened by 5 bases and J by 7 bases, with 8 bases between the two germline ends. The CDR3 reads CASSQESEKLFF. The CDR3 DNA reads TGTGCCAGTAGTCAAGAAAGTGAAAAACTGTTTTTT. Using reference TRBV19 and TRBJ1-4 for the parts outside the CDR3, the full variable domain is DGGITQSPKYLFRKEGQNVTLSCEQNLNHDAMYWYRQDPGQGLRLIYYSQIVNDFQKGDIAEGYSVSREKKESFPLTVTSAQKNPTAFYLCASSQESEKLFFGSGTQLSVL.

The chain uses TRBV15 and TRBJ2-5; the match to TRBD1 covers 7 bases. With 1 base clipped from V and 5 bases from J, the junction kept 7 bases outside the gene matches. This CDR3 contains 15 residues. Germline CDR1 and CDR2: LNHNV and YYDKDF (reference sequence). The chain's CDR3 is CATSRASGGRETQYF. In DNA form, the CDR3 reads TGTGCCACCAGCAGAGCGTCAGGGGGTAGGGAGACCCAGTACTTC.

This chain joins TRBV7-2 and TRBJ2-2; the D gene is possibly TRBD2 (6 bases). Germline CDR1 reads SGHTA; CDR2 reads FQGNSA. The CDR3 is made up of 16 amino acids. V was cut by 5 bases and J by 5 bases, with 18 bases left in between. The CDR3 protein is CASSPVGEEGTGELFF. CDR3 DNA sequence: TGTGCCAGCAGCCCCGTGGGTGAGGAGGGTACCGGGGAGCTGTTTTTT.

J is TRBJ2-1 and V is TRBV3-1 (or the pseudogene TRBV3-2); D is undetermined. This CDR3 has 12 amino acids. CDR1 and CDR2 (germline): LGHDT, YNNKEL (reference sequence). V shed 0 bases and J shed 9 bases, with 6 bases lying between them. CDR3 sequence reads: CASSQDGSEQFF. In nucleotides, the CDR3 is TGTGCCAGCAGCCAAGACGGTAGTGAGCAGTTCTTC.

The CDR3 region has the DNA TGTGCCAGCAGGGAAGCGGGGGTCCCCGGGGAGCTGTTTTTT. Its translation: CASREAGVPGELFF. This rearrangement joins TRBV27 to TRBJ2-2; 8 bases agree with TRBD2. CDR3 size: 14 residues. Trimming removed 6 bases from V and 6 bases from J; junction bases left unmatched: 6. CDR1 is MNHEY and CDR2 is SMNVEV in the germline V gene (reference sequence).

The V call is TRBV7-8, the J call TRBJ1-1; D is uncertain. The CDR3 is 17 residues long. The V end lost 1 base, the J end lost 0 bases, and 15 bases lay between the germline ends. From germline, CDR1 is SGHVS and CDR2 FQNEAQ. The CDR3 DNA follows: TGTGCCAGCAGCTTAGGAGGCCGGATGTCCATGAACACTGAAGCTTTCTTT. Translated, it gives CASSLGGRMSMNTEAFF. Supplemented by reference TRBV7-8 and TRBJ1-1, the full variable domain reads GAGVSQSPRYKVAKRGQDVALRCDPISGHVSLFWYQQALGQGPEFLTYFQNEAQLDKSGLPSDRFFAERPEGSVSTLKIQRTQQEDSAVYLCASSLGGRMSMNTEAFFGQGTRLTVV.

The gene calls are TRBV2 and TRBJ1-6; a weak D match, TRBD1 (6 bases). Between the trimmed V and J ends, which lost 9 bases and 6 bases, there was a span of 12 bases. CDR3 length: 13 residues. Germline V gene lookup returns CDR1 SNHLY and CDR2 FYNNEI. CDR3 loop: CASKGDGNSPLHF. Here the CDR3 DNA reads TGTGCCAGTAAGGGGGACGGTAATTCACCCCTCCACTTT.

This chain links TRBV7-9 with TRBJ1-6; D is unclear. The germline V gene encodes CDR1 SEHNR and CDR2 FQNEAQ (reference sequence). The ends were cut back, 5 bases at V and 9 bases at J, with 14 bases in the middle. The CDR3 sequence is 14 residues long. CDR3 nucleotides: TGTGCCAGCAGCCGGAGATGGGAGAGTTCACCCCTCCACTTT. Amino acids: CASSRRWESSPLHF.

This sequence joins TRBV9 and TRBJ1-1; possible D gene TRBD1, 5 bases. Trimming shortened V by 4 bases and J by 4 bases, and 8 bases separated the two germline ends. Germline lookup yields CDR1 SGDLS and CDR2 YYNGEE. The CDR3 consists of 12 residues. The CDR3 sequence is CASSPQGTEAFF. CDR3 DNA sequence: TGTGCCAGCAGCCCGCAGGGCACTGAAGCTTTCTTT.

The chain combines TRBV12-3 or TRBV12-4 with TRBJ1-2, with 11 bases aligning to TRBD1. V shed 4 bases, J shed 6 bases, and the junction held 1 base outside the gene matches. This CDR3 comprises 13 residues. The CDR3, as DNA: TGTGCCAGCAGTTGGGGACAGGGGGATGGCTACACCTTC. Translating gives CASSWGQGDGYTF.

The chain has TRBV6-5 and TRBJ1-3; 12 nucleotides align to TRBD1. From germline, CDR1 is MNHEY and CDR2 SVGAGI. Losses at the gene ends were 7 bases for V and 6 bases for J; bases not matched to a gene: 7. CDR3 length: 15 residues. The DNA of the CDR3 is TGTGCCAGCACCAAAGGGACAGGGGGCGAAAACACCATATATTTT. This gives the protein CASTKGTGGENTIYF.

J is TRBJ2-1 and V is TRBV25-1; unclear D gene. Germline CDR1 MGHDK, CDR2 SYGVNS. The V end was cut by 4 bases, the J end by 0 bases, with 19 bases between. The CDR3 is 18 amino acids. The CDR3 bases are TGTGCCAGCAGTGGCAGCATCGGTCGTTCCAGCTCCTACAATGAGCAGTTCTTC. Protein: CASSGSIGRSSSYNEQFF.